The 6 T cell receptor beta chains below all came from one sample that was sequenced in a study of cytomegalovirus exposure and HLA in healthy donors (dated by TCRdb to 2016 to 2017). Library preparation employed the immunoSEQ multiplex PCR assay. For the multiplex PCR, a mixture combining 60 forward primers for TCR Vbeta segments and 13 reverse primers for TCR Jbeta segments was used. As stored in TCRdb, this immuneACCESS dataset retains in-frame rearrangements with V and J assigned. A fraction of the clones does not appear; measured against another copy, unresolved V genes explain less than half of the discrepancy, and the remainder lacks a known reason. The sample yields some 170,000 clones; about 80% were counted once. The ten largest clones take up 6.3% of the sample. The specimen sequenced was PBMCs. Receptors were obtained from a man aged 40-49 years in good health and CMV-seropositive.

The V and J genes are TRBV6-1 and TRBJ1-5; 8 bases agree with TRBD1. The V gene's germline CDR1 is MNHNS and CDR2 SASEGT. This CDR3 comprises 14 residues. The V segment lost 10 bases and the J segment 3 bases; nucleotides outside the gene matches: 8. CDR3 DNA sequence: TGTGCCATCCCCGGGACAGGCACCAATCAGCCCCAGCATTTT. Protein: CAIPGTGTNQPQHF.

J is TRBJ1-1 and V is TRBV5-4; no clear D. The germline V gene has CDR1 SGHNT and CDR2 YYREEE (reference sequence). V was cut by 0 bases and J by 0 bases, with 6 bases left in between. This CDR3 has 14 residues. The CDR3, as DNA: TGTGCCAGCAGCTTGGGGCAGGTGAACACTGAAGCTTTCTTT. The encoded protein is CASSLGQVNTEAFF. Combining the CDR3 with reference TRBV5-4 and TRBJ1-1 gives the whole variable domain ETGVTQSPTHLIKTRGQQVTLRCSSQSGHNTVSWYQQALGQGPQFIFQYYREEENGRGNFPPRFSGLQFPNYSSELNVNALELDDSALYLCASSLGQVNTEAFFGQGTRLTVV.

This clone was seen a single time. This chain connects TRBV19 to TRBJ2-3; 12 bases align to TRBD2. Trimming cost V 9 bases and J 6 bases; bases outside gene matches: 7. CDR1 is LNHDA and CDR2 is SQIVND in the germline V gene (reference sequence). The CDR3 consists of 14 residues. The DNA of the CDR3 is TGTGCCAGCCGGGGACTAGCGGGTTCGGATACGCAGTATTTT. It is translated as CASRGLAGSDTQYF.

The CDR3: CASSEPPGGSNQPQHF. The CDR3 nucleotides are TGTGCCAGCAGTGAACCCCCAGGGGGCAGCAATCAGCCCCAGCATTTT. The genes are TRBV2 and TRBJ1-5, with 8 bases lining up with TRBD1. The CDR3 has 16 residues. The trim removed 2 bases at V and 1 base at J, leaving 4 bases unmatched. Germline V gene data show CDR1 as SNHLY and CDR2 as FYNNEI.

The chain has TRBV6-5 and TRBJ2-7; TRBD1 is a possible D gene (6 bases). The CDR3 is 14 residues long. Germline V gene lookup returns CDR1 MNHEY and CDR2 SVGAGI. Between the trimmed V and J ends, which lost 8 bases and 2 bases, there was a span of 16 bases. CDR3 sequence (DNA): TGTGCCAGCGGGAAACAGGGAGTAGCCTACGAGCAGTACTTC. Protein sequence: CASGKQGVAYEQYF.

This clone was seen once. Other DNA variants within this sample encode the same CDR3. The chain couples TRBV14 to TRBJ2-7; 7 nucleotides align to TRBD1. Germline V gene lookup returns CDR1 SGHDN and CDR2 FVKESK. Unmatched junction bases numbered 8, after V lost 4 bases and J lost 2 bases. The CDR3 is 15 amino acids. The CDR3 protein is CASSRHGQGAYEQYF. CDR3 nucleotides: TGTGCCAGCAGCCGACACGGGCAGGGGGCCTACGAGCAGTACTTC.